This T cell receptor (beta chain) was sequenced during a study of T cell repertoires in cytomegalovirus infection. Whole-study context: Both a matching HLA type and CMV infection were indicated by public TCR beta signatures.

Each CDR3 protein is one row after TCRdb ran MiXCR on the reads. The sample holds under 850,000 distinct CDR3 sequences, about 40% seen once. This clonotype was counted between two and nine times. The antigen is undetermined. Study-wide results and caveats: Across the ex vivo response, the dominant clonotypes were HLA-C-restricted CMV-specific TCR beta clonotypes. The cumulative frequency of public TCR beta families distinguished individuals who carried CMV together with the relevant HLA.

Sample: PBMCs. The receptor was isolated from a human donor in good health (CMV status not recorded). Some clones in this sample may be carry-over from other donors' samples.

The CDR3 here is CASTRTSGGSQETQYF. In DNA, the CDR3 is TGTGCCAGCACCAGGACTAGCGGGGGGTCCCAAGAGACCCAGTACTTC. This sequence joins TRBV2 and TRBJ2-5; the match to TRBD2 covers 14 bases. Germline V gene data show CDR1 as SNHLY and CDR2 as FYNNEI. The CDR3 loop spans 16 amino acids. Germline trimming cut 7 bases from V and 1 base from J; bases unmatched to any gene: 5.